The sequence of this T cell receptor (beta chain) was determined in a study of T-cell reconstitution after alpha-beta-depleted transplantation in children. Remarks on this clonotype: Its matching antigen is unknown.

Unique molecular identifiers tagged the TCRbeta library. TCRdb redid the calling of the PCR reads with MiXCR, one entry per CDR3 protein. The sample includes 250,000 to 300,000 distinct CDR3 sequences, roughly 8.2% seen only once; the top ten take approximately 9.6%. Study-wide points: The main origin of T-cell counts and diversity one year after transplant was newly produced T cells. High day-60 TCRbeta diversity in some patients came from surviving recipient T cells and thymic progenitors.

CDR1 is SNHLY, CDR2 FYNNEI, per germline. Deletions cut 8 bases from V and 8 bases from J, with 16 bases between. This CDR3 comprises 13 residues. The sample was peripheral blood, taken 360 days after TCRalphabeta/CD19-depleted stem cell transplant. This receptor was identified in a female patient aged 2-15 years who had a stem cell transplant for Fanconi anemia, so the T cells may come from the graft donor. V is TRBV2 and J is TRBJ2-1; D could derive from TRBD1 or TRBD2 (6 bases each). CDR3 DNA: TGTGCCAGCGGCCCGACAGGAGGGTATGAGCAGTTCTTC. Its protein is CASGPTGGYEQFF. The complete variable domain, with remaining parts taken from reference TRBV2 and TRBJ2-1, reads EPEVTQTPSHQVTQMGQEVILRCVPISNHLYFYWYRQILGQKVEFLVSFYNNEISEKSEIFDDQFSVERPDGSNFTLKIRSTKLEDSAMYFCASGPTGGYEQFFGPGTRLTVL.